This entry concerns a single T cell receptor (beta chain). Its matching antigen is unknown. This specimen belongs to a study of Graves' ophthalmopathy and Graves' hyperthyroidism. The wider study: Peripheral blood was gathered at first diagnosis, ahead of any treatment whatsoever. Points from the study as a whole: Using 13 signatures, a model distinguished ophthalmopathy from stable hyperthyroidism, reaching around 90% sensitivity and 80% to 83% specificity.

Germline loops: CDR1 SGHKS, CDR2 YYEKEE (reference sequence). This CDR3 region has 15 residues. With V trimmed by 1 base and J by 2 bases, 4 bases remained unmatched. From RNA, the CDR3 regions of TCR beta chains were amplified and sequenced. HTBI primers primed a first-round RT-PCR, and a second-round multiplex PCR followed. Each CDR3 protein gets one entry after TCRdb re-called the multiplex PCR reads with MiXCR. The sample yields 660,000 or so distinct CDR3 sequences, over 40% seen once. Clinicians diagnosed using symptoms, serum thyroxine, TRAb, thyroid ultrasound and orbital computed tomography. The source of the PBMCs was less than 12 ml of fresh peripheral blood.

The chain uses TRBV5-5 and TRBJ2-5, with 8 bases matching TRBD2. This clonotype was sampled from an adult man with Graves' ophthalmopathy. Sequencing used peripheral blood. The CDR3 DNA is TGTGCCAGCAGCTTGCTGCCGGGAGGGCAAGAGACCCAGTACTTC. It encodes CASSLLPGGQETQYF.